These 32 T cell receptor beta chains originate from one sample sequenced in a study of T cells in Graves' hyperthyroidism and ophthalmopathy. TCR beta CDR3 sequences were amplified from RNA transcripts. A first-round RT-PCR of the TCR CDR3 used the HTBI primer set. A single record per CDR3 protein comes from TCRdb applying MiXCR to the multiplex PCR reads. Of 470,000 or so distinct CDR3 sequences listed, less than 25% are singletons. The material sequenced was blood. The origin of the receptors is a young man with Graves' hyperthyroidism.

This clonotype was picked up many times. The CDR3 here is CASGLDGNTEAFF. The CDR3 DNA sequence: TGTGCTAGTGGTTTGGACGGGAACACTGAAGCTTTCTTT. The genes are TRBV12-5 and TRBJ1-1; the D is unclear. There are 13 residues in the CDR3. Germline V lookup: CDR1 LGHNT, CDR2 FRNRAP. Trimming took off 1 base at V and 1 base at J, with 4 bases between the two ends.

This clonotype was picked up many times. This chain uses TRBV27 with TRBJ2-2; tentative D call: TRBD2 (6 bases). The CDR3 contains 12 residues. Trimming took 8 bases from V and 5 from J, leaving 9 bases between them. Germline loops: CDR1 MNHEY, CDR2 SMNVEV (reference sequence). The CDR3 region is CASGEETGELFF. The CDR3 region has the DNA TGTGCCAGCGGGGAGGAGACCGGGGAGCTGTTTTTT.

The rearrangement links TRBV10-3 to TRBJ1-2; 8 bases fit TRBD1. The CDR3 contains 11 residues. The V gene end was trimmed by 8 bases and the J gene end by 7 bases; junction bases not matched to a gene: 3. Germline V CDR1 and CDR2: ENHRY, SYGVKD. The CDR3 coding sequence is TGTGCCATCGGACAGGGAGGTGGCTACACCTTC. It encodes CAIGQGGGYTF.

The sample holds many counts of this clonotype. The chain uses TRBV12-3 or TRBV12-4 and TRBJ1-1; no clear D. CDR3 length: 13 amino acids. Trimming cost V 5 bases and J 0 bases, with 7 bases left between them. The CDR3 is CASSNQLNTEAFF. The CDR3, as DNA: TGTGCCAGCAGTAACCAACTGAACACTGAAGCTTTCTTT.

The chain carries TRBV18 and TRBJ1-2, with D perhaps matching TRBD1 (6 bases). Germline CDR1 reads KGHSH; CDR2 reads LQKENI. The length of the CDR3 is 14 residues. Trimming stripped 3 bases from V and 5 bases from J, with 13 bases between. As DNA, the CDR3 is TGTGCCAGCTCACCGAGCGACAGGACTTATGGCTACACCTTC. Encoded protein: CASSPSDRTYGYTF.

Many counts were recorded for this clonotype. The V gene is TRBV7-9, the J gene TRBJ2-2; D is uncertain. CDR1 is SEHNR and CDR2 is FQNEAQ in the germline V gene (reference sequence). The CDR3 has 13 residues. The V end was cut by 5 bases, the J end by 6 bases, with 10 bases between. The CDR3 sequence is CASSPRVPGELFF. The CDR3 DNA is TGTGCCAGCAGCCCTAGGGTTCCCGGGGAGCTGTTTTTT.

The chain carries TRBV15 and TRBJ1-2, with D tentatively TRBD1 (5 bases). CDR3 size: 14 residues. Trimming left V 3 bases short and J 2 bases short, with 10 bases between. CDR1 is LNHNV, CDR2 YYDKDF, per germline (reference sequence). This chain's CDR3 is CATSRGDGNYGYTF. The CDR3 DNA is TGTGCCACCAGCAGGGGGGACGGCAACTATGGCTACACCTTC.

The chain uses TRBV11-3 and TRBJ2-2, with TRBD1 identical over 11 bases. CDR3 length: 15 amino acids. Germline CDR1 reads SGHNT; CDR2 reads YENEEA. The ends lost 4 bases at V and 6 bases at J; junction bases unmatched: 4. CDR3 DNA: TGTGCCAGCAGCTCGGGACAGGGGGTTCCCGGGGAGCTGTTTTTT. Residues: CASSSGQGVPGELFF.

This clonotype was detected many times. The chain uses TRBV2 and TRBJ1-2; D gene ambiguous. Looked up from germline, CDR1 is SNHLY and CDR2 is FYNNEI. The CDR3 extends over 13 amino acids. V was clipped by 3 bases and J by 5 bases, with 10 bases between them. CDR3 in amino acids: CASSDRGTYGYTF. In DNA, the CDR3 is TGTGCCAGCAGTGATCGGGGTACTTATGGCTACACCTTC.

V and J are TRBV7-6 and TRBJ2-2, with 9 bases identical to TRBD2. The CDR3 extends over 17 amino acids. Germline-derived CDR1 and CDR2 are SGHVS and FNYEAQ. The trim removed 1 base at V and 4 bases at J, leaving 7 bases unmatched. In DNA form, the CDR3 reads TGTGCCAGCAGCTTAGTTGGGCTAGCGGGGAGCACCGGGGAGCTGTTTTTT. It codes for CASSLVGLAGSTGELFF.

The sample holds a few counts of this clonotype. This chain connects TRBV6-5 to TRBJ2-5, with 12 positions matching TRBD2. The CDR3 totals 16 residues. V shed 2 bases, J shed 2 bases, and the junction held 3 bases outside the gene matches. Germline loops: CDR1 MNHEY, CDR2 SVGAGI. The DNA of the CDR3 is TGTGCCAGCAGTTACGGTCTAGCGGGGGGGCAAGAGACCCAGTACTTC. This sequence encodes CASSYGLAGGQETQYF.

The chain combines TRBV7-9 with TRBJ2-2; D remains unclear. Trimming cost V 4 bases and J 4 bases, with 10 bases left between them. This CDR3 has 14 amino acids. Germline V gives CDR1 SEHNR, CDR2 FQNEAQ (reference sequence). This CDR3 reads CASSSPQSTGELFF. In nucleotides, the CDR3 is TGTGCCAGCAGCTCGCCCCAGAGCACCGGGGAGCTGTTTTTT.

This clonotype has a count of ten or more. The chain has TRBV11-2 and TRBJ2-6; D is undetermined. The CDR3 consists of 15 residues. Germline V gene lookup returns CDR1 SGHAT and CDR2 FQNNGV. The ends were cut back, 6 bases at V and 0 bases at J, with 9 bases in the middle. The CDR3 region is CASRSTRSGANVLTF. CDR3 coding DNA: TGTGCCAGCAGATCAACCCGCTCTGGGGCCAACGTCCTGACTTTC. The full variable domain, completed using reference TRBV11-2 and TRBJ2-6, is EAGVAQSPRYKIIEKRQSVAFWCNPISGHATLYWYQQILGQGPKLLIQFQNNGVVDDSQLPKDRFSAERLKGVDSTLKIQPAKLEDSAVYLCASRSTRSGANVLTFGAGSRLTVL.

In its sample, this clonotype was seen many times. The CDR3 DNA sequence: TGTGCCAGCAGCCCCAGCAGGGGACGAAGCTCCTACGAGCAGTACTTC. This sequence encodes CASSPSRGRSSYEQYF. The J gene is TRBJ2-7, the V gene TRBV11-2; D is possibly TRBD1 (6 bases). V lost 5 bases to trimming and J lost 0 bases, with 17 bases between them. Germline assignment: CDR1 SGHAT and CDR2 FQNNGV. CDR3 size: 16 residues.

This clonotype appeared many times. This sequence joins TRBV29-1 and TRBJ1-2, with D possibly matching TRBD1 (6 bases). The CDR3 runs 13 residues. Germline CDR1 is SQVTM and CDR2 is ANQGSEA. Trimming took off 6 bases at V and 1 base at J, with 12 bases between the two ends. Here the CDR3 reads CSVGGRGNYGYTF. The CDR3 DNA is TGCAGCGTGGGGGGCAGGGGTAACTATGGCTACACCTTC.

The sample holds many counts of this clonotype. The rearrangement joins TRBV28 to TRBJ2-7, with D perhaps matching TRBD2 (5 bases). This CDR3 contains 14 residues. V lost 7 bases and J 0 bases, leaving 13 bases between the germline ends. Germline CDR1 reads MDHEN; CDR2 reads SYDVKM. The CDR3 region has the DNA TGTGCCAGCACCCCGTCGGCGGGCTCCTACGAGCAGTACTTC. It translates to CASTPSAGSYEQYF.

This clonotype was detected only a few times. The gene calls are TRBV18 and TRBJ2-7; 7 positions agree with TRBD2. Germline trimming cut 3 bases from V and 3 bases from J; bases unmatched to any gene: 8. The CDR3 is made up of 15 amino acids. CDR1 and CDR2 (germline): KGHSH, LQKENI. CDR3 DNA: TGTGCCAGCTCACCCCGGGAGGCCCTCTTCTACGAGCAGTACTTC. Protein: CASSPREALFYEQYF.

There are many counts of this clonotype. The chain is built from TRBV5-1 and TRBJ2-7; 7 bases align to TRBD1. With 0 bases clipped from V and 9 bases from J, the junction kept 18 bases outside the gene matches. Germline lookup yields CDR1 SGHRS and CDR2 YFSETQ. This CDR3 comprises 17 residues. The CDR3 loop is CASSLELGETGSLRQYF. The DNA for the CDR3 is TGCGCCAGCAGCTTGGAGCTTGGAGAGACAGGGAGCTTACGGCAGTACTTC. The whole variable domain, remainder taken from reference TRBV5-1 and TRBJ2-7, is KAGVTQTPRYLIKTRGQQVTLSCSPISGHRSVSWYQQTPGQGLQFLFEYFSETQRNKGNFPGRFSGRQFSNSRSEMNVSTLELGDSALYLCASSLELGETGSLRQYFGPGTRLTVT.

The CDR3 reads CASNDRGPNTGELFF. The CDR3, as DNA: TGTGCCAGCAACGACAGGGGGCCCAACACCGGGGAGCTGTTTTTT. V and J are TRBV12-3 or TRBV12-4 and TRBJ2-2, with 10 nucleotides matching TRBD1. The CDR3 sequence is 15 residues long. With V trimmed by 7 bases and J by 2 bases, 4 bases remained unmatched.

This clonotype was found many times. The CDR3 DNA is TGCGCCAGCAGCCGTCTCAGAGGGAGCAATCAGCCCCAGCATTTT. This translates into CASSRLRGSNQPQHF. V usage is TRBV4-1 and J usage is TRBJ1-5, with D hard to call. V lost 4 bases, J lost 1 base, and 11 bases lay in between. This CDR3 is built from 15 residues. From germline, CDR1 is MGHRA and CDR2 YSYEKL.

The V call is TRBV2, the J call TRBJ2-2; unclear D gene. Trimming left V 7 bases short and J 2 bases short, with 8 bases between. Germline V gene lookup returns CDR1 SNHLY and CDR2 FYNNEI. The CDR3 is made up of 13 amino acids. The CDR3 DNA reads as TGTGCCAGCATGTCCCAAAACACCGGGGAGCTGTTTTTT. This encodes CASMSQNTGELFF.

This clonotype was counted many times. The rearrangement links TRBV12-3 or TRBV12-4 to TRBJ1-2; a weak D match, TRBD1 (5 bases). CDR3 size: 13 residues. Trimming removed 3 bases from V and 4 bases from J, with 9 bases in between. The CDR3 protein is CASSFGAGYGYTF. CDR3 coding DNA: TGTGCCAGCAGTTTTGGGGCCGGCTATGGCTACACCTTC.

This clonotype was picked up many times. The chain has TRBV5-6 and TRBJ2-7, with D perhaps matching TRBD1 or TRBD2 (5 bases each). Germline assignment: CDR1 SGHDT and CDR2 YYEEEE. Trimming stripped 2 bases from V and 5 bases from J, with 11 bases between. There are 13 residues in the CDR3. The CDR3, as DNA: TGTGCCAGCAGCTTAGGGGTGGGGGACGAGCAGTACTTC. As protein: CASSLGVGDEQYF.

At least ten counts were recorded for this clonotype. The chain recombines TRBV20-1 with TRBJ2-5; D unresolved. V was trimmed by 1 base and J by 1 base, leaving 10 bases between them. In germline, CDR1 is DFQATT, CDR2 SNEGSKA (reference sequence). The CDR3 runs to 14 residues. The CDR3 region has the DNA TGCAGTGCTAGAGGGTTTTCCGTCCAAGAGACCCAGTACTTC. Its protein product is CSARGFSVQETQYF.

This clonotype was counted ten times or more. This sequence joins TRBV19 and TRBJ1-1, with unresolved D. This CDR3 spans 13 amino acids. The germline V gene encodes CDR1 LNHDA and CDR2 SQIVND (reference sequence). Trimming shortened V by 1 base and J by 3 bases, and 6 bases separated the two germline ends. For the CDR3, the DNA is TGTGCCAGTAGTATAGTGGGTTACACTGAAGCTTTCTTT. Translation: CASSIVGYTEAFF.

The rearrangement uses TRBV11-2 and TRBJ1-5; 7 bases match TRBD1. V lost 5 bases, J lost 5 bases, and 9 bases stayed unmatched. Germline CDR1 SGHAT, CDR2 FQNNGV. CDR3 size: 15 residues. The CDR3 sequence: CASSPNRGPYQPQHF. CDR3 bases: TGTGCCAGCAGCCCTAACAGGGGCCCTTATCAGCCCCAGCATTTT.

At least ten counts were recorded for this clonotype. The rearrangement links TRBV13 to TRBJ1-6; maybe TRBD1 (5 bases). V was shortened by 5 bases and J by 7 bases, with 15 bases between the two germline ends. This CDR3 is 15 amino acids long. Germline assignment: CDR1 PRHDT and CDR2 FYEKMQ (reference sequence). The CDR3 is CASSMSGRDNSPLHF. The DNA of the CDR3 is TGTGCCAGCAGCATGTCCGGACGGGACAATTCACCCCTCCACTTT.

This clonotype was detected ten times or more. The DNA for the CDR3 is TGTGCCTGGAGTAGGGGACAACAAGAGACCCAGTACTTC. It is translated as CAWSRGQQETQYF. V and J are TRBV30 and TRBJ2-5; possible D gene TRBD1, 6 bases. Germline V gene data show CDR1 as GTSNPN and CDR2 as SVGIG (reference sequence). Trimming cost V 2 bases and J 2 bases, with 9 bases left between them. The CDR3 is 13 amino acids.

This clonotype showed up many times. The chain has TRBV6-2 or TRBV6-3 and TRBJ2-2; D possibly uses TRBD1 or TRBD2 (6 bases each). The CDR3 extends over 13 amino acids. CDR1 and CDR2 (germline): MNHEY, SVGEGT. Trimming pared 7 bases from V and 5 bases from J, leaving 11 bases between. DNA for the CDR3: TGTGCCAGCACGGAGGGGGAAACCGGGGAGCTGTTTTTT. It specifies CASTEGETGELFF.

This clonotype was recorded at least ten times. This chain uses TRBV11-3 with TRBJ2-7, with TRBD2 matching 7 bases. Losses at the gene ends were 2 bases for V and 3 bases for J; bases not matched to a gene: 4. This CDR3 has 14 residues. Germline values: CDR1 SGHNT, CDR2 YENEEA. DNA for the CDR3: TGTGCCAGCAGCTTAAGGGCGGGGGTCTACGAGCAGTACTTC. Its translation is CASSLRAGVYEQYF.

This clonotype came up many times. This chain uses TRBV24-1 with TRBJ2-2; D remains ambiguous. CDR3 size: 16 residues. V lost 3 bases and J lost 4, with 14 bases in between. Germline V CDR1 and CDR2: KGHDR, SFDVKD. The CDR3 here is CATSDPPKALTGELFF. For the CDR3, the DNA is TGTGCCACCAGTGATCCTCCCAAGGCACTCACCGGGGAGCTGTTTTTT.

This clonotype has at least ten counts. The chain has TRBV6-1 and TRBJ1-5; D is possibly TRBD1 (6 bases). Trimming left V 3 bases short and J 1 base short, with 10 bases between. This CDR3 region has 15 residues. The V gene's germline CDR1 is MNHNS and CDR2 SASEGT. Here the CDR3 DNA reads TGTGCCAGCAGTGATACACAGGGAAGCAATCAGCCCCAGCATTTT. Amino acid sequence: CASSDTQGSNQPQHF.